Following are 4 T cell receptor delta chains from one sample sequenced in a study of gamma-delta T cells after stem cell transplantation. TCRdb re-called the RT-PCR reads via CATT. The sample holds just under 2,000 delta-chain clones, around 13% seen once. The sample comprised gamma-delta T cells. The receptors shown here come from a human donor. It is not recorded whose cells these are; they may come from a transplant donor.

This clone showed up just a few times. CDR3 DNA sequence: TGTGCCTGTGACAGACTGGGGGAACACACCGATAAACTCATCTTT. Protein product: CACDRLGEHTDKLIF. V gene TRDV2 combines with J gene TRDJ1, with 9 bases that match TRDD3. CDR1 is GEAIGNYY and CDR2 is EKD in the germline V gene. This CDR3 is 15 amino acids long. Losses at the gene ends were 2 bases for V and 0 bases for J; bases not matched to a gene: 3.

The chain carries TRDV2 and TRDJ1; 11 bases agree with TRDD3. The V gene end was trimmed by 0 bases and the J gene end by 4 bases; junction bases not matched to a gene: 6. CDR3 size: 16 residues. Per germline, CDR1 GEAIGNYY and CDR2 EKD. CDR3 in amino acids: CACDTGLGDRYDKLIF. The CDR3 DNA follows: TGTGCCTGTGACACCGGACTGGGGGATAGGTACGATAAACTCATCTTT.

Sample share makes this clone large. This chain links TRDV2 with TRDJ1; 9 nucleotides align to TRDD3. V was pared by 1 base and J by 1 base, with 12 bases of the junction left unmatched. CDR1 is GEAIGNYY and CDR2 is EKD in the germline V gene. The CDR3 has 18 amino acids. This CDR3 is CACDTIPLGDQSTDKLIF. The CDR3 DNA is TGTGCCTGTGACACGATCCCACTGGGGGACCAATCCACCGATAAACTCATCTTT.

In this sample, this clone turned up a few times. The chain couples TRDV2 to TRDJ1; TRDD3 matches 13 bases. The V segment lost 3 bases and the J segment 0 bases; nucleotides outside the gene matches: 6. CDR3 length: 17 amino acids. Germline V CDR1 and CDR2: GEAIGNYY, EKD. Here the CDR3 reads CACDLLGDTRYTDKLIF. CDR3 sequence (DNA): TGTGCCTGTGACCTACTGGGGGATACGCGGTACACCGATAAACTCATCTTT.